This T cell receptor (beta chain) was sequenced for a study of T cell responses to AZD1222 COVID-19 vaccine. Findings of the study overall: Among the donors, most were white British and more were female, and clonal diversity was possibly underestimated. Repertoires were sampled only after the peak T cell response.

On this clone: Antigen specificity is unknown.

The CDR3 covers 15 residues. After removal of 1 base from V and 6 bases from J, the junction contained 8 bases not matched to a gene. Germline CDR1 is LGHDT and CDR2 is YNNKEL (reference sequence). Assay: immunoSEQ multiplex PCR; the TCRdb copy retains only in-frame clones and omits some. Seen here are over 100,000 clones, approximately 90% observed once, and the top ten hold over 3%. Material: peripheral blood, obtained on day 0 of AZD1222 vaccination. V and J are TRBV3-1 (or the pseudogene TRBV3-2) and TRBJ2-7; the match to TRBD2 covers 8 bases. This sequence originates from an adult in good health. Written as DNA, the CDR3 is TGTGCCAGCAGCCAAGTTCGGGGGGGCCAGGGCGAGCAGTACTTC. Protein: CASSQVRGGQGEQYF.